This T cell receptor (beta chain) comes out of a study of control samples from healthy donors and cancer patients. This table comes from immunoSEQ multiplex PCR, and its TCRdb copy is limited to in-frame clones, with some not included. The sample carries about 130,000 clones, around 93% recorded once. The sequenced sample consisted of blood. The receptor was derived from a young man in good health.

CDR3 bases: TGTGCCAGCAGCTTGGACGGGAACACCGGGGAGCTGTTTTTT. Translating it yields CASSLDGNTGELFF. The rearrangement joins TRBV11-1 to TRBJ2-2; no clear D. The CDR3 is 14 amino acids. V was pared by 3 bases and J by 1 base, with 6 bases between. Germline V gene sequence: CDR1 SGHAT, CDR2 FQDESV (reference sequence).